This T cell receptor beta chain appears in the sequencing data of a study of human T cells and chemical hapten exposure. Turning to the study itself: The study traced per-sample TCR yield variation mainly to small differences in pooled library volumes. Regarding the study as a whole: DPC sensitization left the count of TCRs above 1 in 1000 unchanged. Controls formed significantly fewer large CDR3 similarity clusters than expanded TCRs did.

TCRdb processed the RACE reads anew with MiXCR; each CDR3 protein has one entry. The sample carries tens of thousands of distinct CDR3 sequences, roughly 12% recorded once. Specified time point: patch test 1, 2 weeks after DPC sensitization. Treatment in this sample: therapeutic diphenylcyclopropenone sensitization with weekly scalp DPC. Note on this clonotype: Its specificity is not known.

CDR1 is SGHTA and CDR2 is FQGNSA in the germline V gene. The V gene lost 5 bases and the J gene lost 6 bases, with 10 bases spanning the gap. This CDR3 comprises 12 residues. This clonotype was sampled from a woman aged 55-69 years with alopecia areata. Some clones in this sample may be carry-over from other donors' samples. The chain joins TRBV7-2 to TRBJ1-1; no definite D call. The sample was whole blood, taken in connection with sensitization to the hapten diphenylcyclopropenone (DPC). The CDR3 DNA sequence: TGTGCCAGCAGCACCTTGGAGGCTGAAGCTTTCTTT. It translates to CASSTLEAEAFF. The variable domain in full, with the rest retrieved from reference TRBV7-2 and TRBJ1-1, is GAGVSQSPSNKVTEKGKDVELRCDPISGHTALYWYRQSLGQGLEFLIYFQGNSAPDKSGLPSDRFSAERTGGSVSTLTIQRTQQEDSAVYLCASSTLEAEAFFGQGTRLTVV.